What follows are 2 T cell receptor beta chains derived from one specimen sequenced in a study of T-cell reconstitution after alpha-beta-depleted transplantation in children. Preparation of the TCRbeta library was carried out with unique molecular identifiers. From the PCR reads, TCRdb called clonotypes with MiXCR, one entry per CDR3 protein. Among about 200,000 distinct CDR3 sequences listed, roughly 15% were seen once. This sample comprised PBMCs from the stem cell graft donor, obtained from the stem cell graft. Every receptor here comes from a human donor who donated a stem cell graft to a child with acute lymphoblastic leukemia.

V usage is TRBV29-1 and J usage is TRBJ2-3; TRBD2 is a possible D gene (7 bases). V dropped 7 bases and J dropped 3 bases, with 20 bases sitting between them. The V gene's germline CDR1 is SQVTM and CDR2 ANQGSEA. This CDR3 is built from 15 residues. CDR3 nucleotides: TGCAGCGCCCGCGGGGGCGCGGGTGGGACAGATACGCAGTATTTT. It yields the protein CSARGGAGGTDTQYF.

At least ten counts were recorded for this clonotype. The chain couples TRBV5-1 to TRBJ2-7, with 8 nucleotides matching TRBD2. V shed 7 bases, J shed 1 base, and the junction held 7 bases outside the gene matches. Per the germline V gene, CDR1 is SGHRS and CDR2 is YFSETQ. This CDR3 spans 14 amino acids. In DNA form, the CDR3 reads TGCGCCAGCGCCCTCGGGGGGGCATCCTACGAGCAGTACTTC. This encodes CASALGGASYEQYF.